The T cell receptor (beta chain) described here comes from a study of cytomegalovirus exposure and HLA in healthy donors. Overall study findings and caveats: HLA restriction was apparent for most CMV-associated TCR beta chains in a later analysis. The listing of 150 to 200 TCR beta chains classed them as cytomegalovirus-associated. Earlier findings revealed that most TCR beta V segments proved productive either about 87% or about 30% of the time. In a later analysis, V- and J-gene trimming of beta chains associated with a DCLRE1C missense variant, replicated independently.

About this clone: Its antigen is undetermined.

13 Jbeta primers and 60 Vbeta primers were used for the PCR. This table comes from immunoSEQ multiplex PCR, and its TCRdb copy is limited to in-frame clones, with some not included. Of some 110,000 clones in the sample, roughly 68% are singletons; the top ten hold 4% to 4.5%. CDR3 size: 14 residues. Trimming stripped 8 bases from V and 9 bases from J, with 21 bases between. CDR1 SGDLS and CDR2 YYNGEE come from the germline V gene. The sequence came from a woman aged 45-59 years in good health and CMV-seropositive. The sequenced material came from PBMCs. This chain connects TRBV9 to TRBJ2-1; D possibly corresponds to TRBD1 (6 bases). CDR3 region: CASTTGNLMVEQFF. The CDR3 DNA follows: TGTGCCAGTACTACAGGGAACCTTATGGTTGAGCAGTTCTTC.